Listed here is a single T cell receptor beta chain. Its antigen remains unidentified. Base qualities are missing; no much larger clone stands one base away. Germline trimming amounts to 7 bases on V and 4 bases on J, with 5 as the count of junction bases outside the gene matches. Reading from cysteine to phenylalanine, the CDR3 counts 14 amino acids. Of all the DNA, just the CDR3 is kept, 42 bases in frame from base 1. CDR1 and CDR2 were assigned from the germline V gene as MRHNA and SNTAGT. This specimen comes from a study of cytomegalovirus exposure and HLA in healthy donors (dated by TCRdb to 2015 to 2018). As for the study more broadly: A later analysis indicated that the roughly 120 validation repertoires were generated on the platform also employed for the approximately 700 repertoires of the first cohort. The study aimed to test whether cataloging public T cell receptors could reveal signatures of past pathogen exposure. Besides the first cohort of approximately 710 subjects, a separate validation cohort made up of over a hundred different subjects was used. To predict cytomegalovirus infection status, the study brought together high-throughput TCR immunosequencing, statistical association of individual TCRs with disease status, and machine learning. Study-wide conclusions, independent of this receptor: A later analysis lacked HLA typing for the validation cohort, so it scored co-occurrence in that cohort across all 110 or so repertoires. In vitro tests confirmed that a few of the cytomegalovirus-associated TCR beta chains recognize cytomegalovirus antigens. Most TCR sequences were seen in very few donors, while some public TCRs were found in many individuals. The authors suggested that the approach could potentially be generalized to other disease states and immunological phenotypes. A later analysis found that TCRs clustered in the first cohort also tended to co-occur in the 100 to 150 validation repertoires, with 94% of cluster scores above 0. The classifier was reported to diagnose cytomegalovirus status with high specificity and sensitivity in both the original cohort and the validation cohort. A total of about 180 TCR beta chains were listed by the study as associated with cytomegalovirus.

Libraries came from the immunoSEQ multiplex PCR assay. Per the source publication's procedure: A statistical classification framework was built for diagnosing cytomegalovirus status from the catalog of TCR beta chain sequences. The clones in this table, taken by TCRdb from immuneACCESS, are in-frame only. Not every clone is retained; where verified, under half of the shortfall comes from an unresolved V gene, and the cause of the rest is unknown. Clonal size and the V and J genes are those of that table, whereas D and trimming came from the DNA. The sample includes about 44,000 clones, with 80% to 95% observed a single time. The ten most abundant clones make up approximately 2.1% of the sample. The donors were included in the validation cohort of roughly 130 subjects, a group kept apart from the roughly 610-subject first cohort.

The sample comprised PBMCs. This clonotype originated in a woman between 18 and 30 years old in good health and CMV-seronegative. This chain is built from TRBV6-4 and TRBJ2-2, and TRBD2 aligns with 8 junction nucleotides. The nucleotide sequence is TGTGCCAGCACGCGGGAGGAGGGCACCGGGGAGCTGTTTTTT. This gives the protein CASTREEGTGELFF.